Listed below are T cell receptor beta chains from one sample, sequenced in a study of blood T cell repertoires in COVID-19. Using immunoSEQ multiplex PCR, the repertoire was profiled, and TCRdb retains in-frame clones only, with some absent. This sample has about 69,000 clones, with around 88% found just once. The sample comprised peripheral blood. The source is a middle-aged man with COVID-19, enrolled during active disease. Both conserved end residues are trimmed from each CDR3. The order of the fields is V gene, clone size, CDR3 length, CDR3 protein. Expanded clones get a size class; other rows say once, few or many, or leave the size out.

TRBV30 . 11 AWKIQGGEKLF
TRBV23-1 once 13 ASSREHLKGETQY
TRBV11-2 . 14 ASRKSRDRGLYEQY
TRBV7-2 . 12 ASSFSGGEETQY
TRBV23-1 . 17 ASRTPLEDRIRYTGELF
TRBV5-1 . 14 ASSVSSGGAGTEAF
TRBV6-5 . 11 ASRSGGQETQY
TRBV25-1 . 16 ASSAHLMTGTMNTEAF
TRBV10-1 . 14 ASTSVAGGNVDEQF
TRBV28 . 13 ASTPWGVGSYEQY
TRBV6-5 . 12 ASSLTETNEKLF
TRBV6-6 few 11 ASSRETGAPLH
TRBV29-1 . 10 SAGVNNQPQH
TRBV14 . 12 ASSLQGGTGELF
TRBV5-1 . 13 ASSLGLAGTGELF
TRBV30 . 16 AWSPRWGGSSYNSPLH
TRBV6-2/TRBV6-3 once 11 ASSLGGRAEAF
TRBV5-1 once 12 ASSFDSLRSEQY
TRBV5-6 once 11 ASSSGGLGEQY
TRBV12-5 . 10 ASGLGLYGYT
TRBV6-1 . 12 ASSDLAGATEAF
TRBV7-9 . 10 ASSSDTGTPY
TRBV28 . 11 ASRTGGLDEQY
TRBV11-3 . 15 ASSPKYRGRGLYEQY
TRBV5-1 . 14 ASSSRGGETTGELF
TRBV21-1 once 14 ASSKADGLALDTQY
TRBV19 . 11 ASSQAALDTQY
TRBV5-1 . 13 ASSRGGATNEKLF
TRBV6-5 . 12 AAGLAGGQETQY
TRBV6-5 . 11 ASGTNRVTEAF
TRBV30 . 11 AWSRTETYEQY
TRBV7-7 . 13 ASSLTGSGGETQY
TRBV30 . 11 AWRTTSANEQY
TRBV6-1 . 12 ASSEQGGPNEQF
TRBV19 . 11 ASTRDFSYGYT
TRBV6-5 . 13 ASLPGDRDTDTQY
TRBV5-1 once 14 ASSPLPGTGTGELF
TRBV2 . 12 ASSLDRDSYGYT
TRBV4-1 medium-sized 15 ASSQDVGRANTGELF
TRBV5-1 . 15 ASSSAPTGAAGNEQF
TRBV5-1 . 12 ASSLSGTDNEQF
TRBV5-6 . 11 ASSSQGANIQY
TRBV10-3 . 10 ATQQGEETQY
TRBV19 few 12 ASSIPGRGTEAF
TRBV15 once 13 ATSSVGGATDTQY
TRBV27 . 14 ASSLSEQGTNSPLH
TRBV5-5 once 12 ASSPKPELYGYT
TRBV14 few 12 ASSWKVGRDEQF
TRBV10-3 . 11 AISVEYNSPLH
TRBV6-6 . 12 ASRTGAGSGGYT
TRBV3-1/TRBV3-2 . 11 ASRQTGNYGYT
TRBV5-1 . 13 ASSLLSGGQYEQY
TRBV18 few 12 ASSPGQGDQPQH